Shown below are 11 T cell receptor beta chains from a single sample sequenced in a study of cytomegalovirus exposure and HLA in healthy donors. Primers for the PCR totalled 60 Vbeta and 13 Jbeta. Assay: immunoSEQ multiplex PCR; the TCRdb copy retains only in-frame clones and omits some. The data show under 200,000 clones, 75% to 90% seen once. Source material: PBMCs. The receptors here all came from a young man in good health and CMV-seronegative.

The V call is TRBV9, the J call TRBJ2-1; 11 bases agree with TRBD2. J lost 4 bases, V lost 0 bases, and 6 bases had no gene match. The germline V gene encodes CDR1 SGDLS and CDR2 YYNGEE. CDR3 length equals 17 residues. Written as DNA, the CDR3 is TGTGCCAGCAGCGTAGCTGGGGTAGCGGGGGGGTACAATGAGCAGTTCTTC. This codes for CASSVAGVAGGYNEQFF.

The J gene is TRBJ2-7, the V gene TRBV9; 10 nucleotides match TRBD2. Germline-derived CDR1 and CDR2 are SGDLS and YYNGEE. V lost 3 bases and J lost 2; bases outside the gene matches: 14. This CDR3 spans 18 amino acids. The CDR3 DNA sequence: TGTGCCAGCAGCGCCCCCCGGGACTTAGCGGGGGGCACCTACGAGCAGTACTTC. Its protein is CASSAPRDLAGGTYEQYF.

The chain combines TRBV28 with TRBJ1-1; D remains ambiguous. This CDR3 is built from 14 residues. Trimming took off 2 bases at V and 6 bases at J, with 13 bases between the two ends. Germline V gene data show CDR1 as MDHEN and CDR2 as SYDVKM. CDR3 residues: CASSLQVTRSEAFF. Written as DNA, the CDR3 is TGTGCCAGCAGTTTACAGGTGACAAGGTCTGAAGCTTTCTTT.

V usage is TRBV28 and J usage is TRBJ1-5; 8 nucleotides match TRBD1. The CDR3 is 15 amino acids. Germline V lookup: CDR1 MDHEN, CDR2 SYDVKM. With 5 bases clipped from V and 6 bases from J, the junction kept 9 bases outside the gene matches. In DNA form, the CDR3 reads TGTGCCAGCAGTCTCCGACAGGGGTTGGCTCAGCCCCAGCATTTT. It codes for CASSLRQGLAQPQHF. Combining the CDR3 with reference TRBV28 and TRBJ1-5 gives the whole variable domain DVKVTQSSRYLVKRTGEKVFLECVQDMDHENMFWYRQDPGLGLRLIYFSYDVKMKEKGDIPEGYSVSREKKERFSLILESASTNQTSMYLCASSLRQGLAQPQHFGDGTRLSIL.

The chain couples TRBV5-1 to TRBJ1-1; tentative D call: TRBD1 (5 bases). V was shortened by 2 bases and J by 1 base, with 27 bases between the two germline ends. The CDR3 runs 20 residues. In germline, CDR1 is SGHRS, CDR2 YFSETQ. The DNA of the CDR3 is TGCGCCAGCAGCTTAAAATTTGTTGGTGGGGCAGCCAATCCGAACACTGAAGCTTTCTTT. Protein sequence: CASSLKFVGGAANPNTEAFF.

V and J are TRBV30 and TRBJ1-2; 7 bases fit TRBD1. With V trimmed by 5 bases and J by 7 bases, 16 bases remained unmatched. CDR3 length equals 15 residues. Germline CDR1 and CDR2: GTSNPN and SVGIG (reference sequence). CDR3 in DNA: TGTGCCTGGTTCAGGTACAGGGGTAAGTCAGGTGGCTACACCTTC. This codes for CAWFRYRGKSGGYTF. Full variable domain (rest looked up from reference TRBV30 and TRBJ1-2): SQTIHQWPATLVQPVGSPLSLECTVEGTSNPNLYWYRQAAGRGLQLLFYSVGIGQISSEVPQNLSASRPQDRQFILSSKKLLLSDSGFYLCAWFRYRGKSGGYTFGSGTRLTVV.

This clone has more than one count but fewer than ten. The chain employs TRBV6-4 and TRBJ2-3; 12 bases are shared with TRBD2. Unmatched junction bases numbered 11, after V lost 6 bases and J lost 7 bases. The CDR3 covers 16 residues. The germline gives CDR1 MRHNA, CDR2 SNTAGT. The CDR3 DNA reads TGTGCCAGCAGCAAACTAGCGGGAGGCTCCATTTATACGCAGTATTTT. It yields the protein CASSKLAGGSIYTQYF.

V and J are TRBV28 and TRBJ2-1; TRBD2 matches 7 bases. Losses at the gene ends were 7 bases for V and 2 bases for J; bases not matched to a gene: 8. Germline V gene sequence: CDR1 MDHEN, CDR2 SYDVKM. CDR3 size: 15 residues. CDR3 residues: CASTFGGSPYNEQFF. DNA for the CDR3: TGTGCCAGCACCTTCGGCGGGAGTCCCTACAATGAGCAGTTCTTC.

The chain employs TRBV6-5 and TRBJ2-1; D unresolved. The CDR3 has 13 amino acids. From germline, CDR1 is MNHEY and CDR2 SVGAGI. Trimming cost V 4 bases and J 8 bases, with 12 bases left between them. The CDR3 here is CASSSGLTDEQFF. Here the CDR3 DNA reads TGTGCCAGCAGTTCGGGTCTTACGGATGAGCAGTTCTTC.

The rearrangement joins TRBV7-6 to TRBJ1-1; D may be TRBD1 (6 bases). Trimming removed 5 bases from V and 3 bases from J, with 16 bases in between. Germline lookup yields CDR1 SGHVS and CDR2 FNYEAQ. The CDR3 extends over 15 amino acids. The CDR3 DNA reads as TGTGCCAGCAGCGCAACAGGGTTTGGGCACACTGAAGCTTTCTTT. Protein sequence: CASSATGFGHTEAFF.

The chain carries TRBV7-8 and TRBJ2-7, with D possibly matching TRBD2 (5 bases). The germline gives CDR1 SGHVS, CDR2 FQNEAQ. The V end was cut by 5 bases, the J end by 4 bases, with 12 bases between. The CDR3 length is 13 residues. The CDR3 loop reads CASSLGPGYEQYF. As DNA, the CDR3 is TGTGCCAGCAGCCTTGGGCCGGGGTACGAGCAGTACTTC.